This entry is about one T cell receptor beta chain. It lacks a known antigen. The junction does not match germline at one end; this may be a read error. These data come from a study of Graves' ophthalmopathy and Graves' hyperthyroidism (dated by TCRdb to the late 2010s). Context from the whole study: Peripheral blood was collected at initial diagnosis, prior to any treatment. The study used TCR beta repertoire signatures to distinguish Graves' ophthalmopathy from Graves' hyperthyroidism and to predict progression to ophthalmopathy. In total, approximately 140 blood samples were TCR-sequenced: approximately 40 ophthalmopathy, approximately 75 hyperthyroidism and 17 hyperthyroidism-to-ophthalmopathy patients. To explore V-J signatures that separate ophthalmopathy from hyperthyroidism, a discovery set of fewer than 110 patients was enrolled, consisting of 40 to 45 with ophthalmopathy and fewer than 60 with stable hyperthyroidism. An independent validation cohort comprised 18 hyperthyroidism patients and some 16 patients who later progressed from hyperthyroidism to ophthalmopathy. T-cell repertoires of thyroid tissue and blood were compared in 5 or 6 hyperthyroidism patients. Following sample collection, hyperthyroidism patients were given methimazole at a starting dose of 30 mg daily, and ophthalmopathy patients were given high-dose intravenous methylprednisolone. The 100 discovery patients were randomly split 7:3 into training and test sets. The paper as a whole reports these results and caveats: In cross-validation, the 13-signature model distinguished ophthalmopathy from stable hyperthyroidism with about 87% sensitivity and around 81% specificity, and in the test set the corresponding values were approximately 80% and 68%. No statistical method was used to set the sample size in advance, and the investigators knew which group each participant was assigned to. Most expanded thyroid clonotypes with frequency above 0.001 were also detected in blood, suggesting blood repertoires may reflect the thyroid immune response. In validation, the model predicted ophthalmopathy progression with about 71% sensitivity and about 77% specificity; some 13 predicted patients were CT-confirmed with GO in a median of 6.5 months.

Ophthalmopathy patients were characterized by moderately to severely active disease, a Clinical Activity Score of at least 3, a NOSPECS grade of at least 4, and a disease duration under 3 months. Patients with other autoimmune diseases, uncontrolled infections, pregnancy or lactation were excluded. Diagnosis was based on clinical symptoms, serum thyroxine, TRAb, thyroid ultrasound and orbital computed tomography. Using Ficoll-Paque density gradient centrifugation, PBMCs were isolated from about 9.4 ml of fresh peripheral blood. Trizol reagent was used to extract the total RNA, and its quality was then checked on an Agilent 2100 Bioanalyzer. The CDR3, from cysteine to phenylalanine, totals 12 residues. Only CDR3 DNA is held: 36 bases, read in frame from base 1. CDR1 and CDR2 (MNHEY, SVGEGT) derive from the germline V gene. TCR beta CDR3 regions were amplified from RNA transcripts for repertoire sequencing. The first round of RT-PCR was done with HTBI primers and the Qiagen OneStep RT-PCR kit, and was followed by a second round of multiplex PCR, then size selection and purification. The libraries underwent paired-end sequencing with 100 bp reads on an Illumina HiSeq2000. The original methods were these. SOAPnuke was used to process the reads, throwing out any read that had adapters, had uncalled bases, had a mean Phred below 15, or lacked an exact constant-primer or identifier match. High-quality paired reads were merged with COPE v1.2.5. Each unique nucleotide sequence was defined as a clonotype, and clonotypes were aligned to IMGT TRB V, D and J references with MiTCR v1.1. The analysis was limited to V-J combinations with a frequency above 0.0001, which together covered 99.2% of repertoires. A TCR clonal expansion and chaos score per V-J combination was defined as the ratio of F50 clonal expansion to chaos observed in the TCRdist matrix. Welch's t-statistics and random forest were used to reduce the features to about 12 V-J combinations, which were then used as input to a naive Bayes classifier. The similarity between thyroid and blood repertoires was quantified using the Morisita-Horn index. The raw public data were reprocessed by TCRdb itself: fastp quality trimming at Q25, MiXCR clonotype calling, in-frame beta chains only. CDR3 protein duplicates are merged, each entry listing the most common genes and DNA. The V and J calls and clone size are TCRdb's, not the authors'. This sample gives approximately 460,000 distinct CDR3 sequences in total; over 13% of them show up just once. The ten largest account for more than 8.5% of the sample.

Sequencing used blood. The chain links TRBV6-2 or TRBV6-3 with TRBJ2-1; there is no confident call for the D gene. The sequence came from a woman aged 30 to 39 with Graves' ophthalmopathy. Donor details come from another sample of the same person, matched by shared clones. Here the CDR3 is given as CSSSLDGETKYF. The sequence in DNA is TGTTCCAGCAGTCTCGACGGAGAGACCAAGTACTTC.